Sequencing of this TCR beta chain was carried out in a study of T cells in Graves' hyperthyroidism and ophthalmopathy. Germline V gives CDR1 SGHTA, CDR2 FQGNSA. This CDR3 spans 14 amino acids. Trimming stripped 4 bases from V and 1 base from J, with 11 bases between. RNA transcripts gave rise to amplified TCR beta CDR3 regions. The TCR CDR3 was amplified in a first-round RT-PCR using the HTBI primer set. Via MiXCR, TCRdb re-called the multiplex PCR reads, giving one row per CDR3 protein. The repertoire holds some 600,000 distinct CDR3 sequences, approximately 15% seen once, with 5.8% in the top ten. This clonotype was counted many times. When hyperthyroidism was first diagnosed, the blood sample was taken, preceding any ophthalmopathy symptoms.

Material: blood. This clonotype was sampled from a woman aged 25 to 39 with Graves' hyperthyroidism that later progressed to Graves' ophthalmopathy. The rearrangement joins TRBV7-2 to TRBJ2-7; D might be TRBD1 (5 bases). The chain's CDR3 is CASSSETDSYEQYF. The DNA of the CDR3 is TGTGCCAGCAGCTCCGAGACAGATTCCTACGAGCAGTACTTC.